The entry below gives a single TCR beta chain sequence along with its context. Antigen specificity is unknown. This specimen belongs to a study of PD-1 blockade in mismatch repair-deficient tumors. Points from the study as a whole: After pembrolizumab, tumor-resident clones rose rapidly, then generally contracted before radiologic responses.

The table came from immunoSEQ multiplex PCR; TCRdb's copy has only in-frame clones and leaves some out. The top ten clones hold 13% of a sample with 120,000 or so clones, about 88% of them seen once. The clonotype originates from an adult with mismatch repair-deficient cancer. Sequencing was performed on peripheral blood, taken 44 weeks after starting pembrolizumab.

The CDR3 loop is CASSQGNSLAGERWQYF. The CDR3 bases are TGCGCCAGCAGCCAAGGTAACAGTCTAGCGGGAGAACGCTGGCAGTACTTC. The V and J genes are TRBV4-1 and TRBJ2-7; 10 bases are a match to TRBD2. Germline-derived CDR1 and CDR2 are MGHRA and YSYEKL. There are 17 residues in the CDR3. The V and J ends lost 1 base and 9 bases, in that order; junction bases with no gene match: 15.